This T cell receptor (beta chain) was captured in a study of identical twins. This clonotype was seen ten or more times. The target antigen is unknown. Germline lookup yields CDR1 DFQATT and CDR2 SNEGSKA (reference sequence). Trimming cost V 3 bases and J 4 bases, with 9 bases left between them. The CDR3 consists of 12 residues. Study-wide results and caveats: Excess sharing between twins was weaker in beta out-of-frame sequences.

TCRdb independently ran MiXCR on the 5' RACE reads; one entry per CDR3 protein. The sample records under 250,000 distinct CDR3 sequences, 9.5% to 15% being singletons. The sample was also reused in another study, on yellow fever vaccine responses in identical twins.

Sequencing was performed on memory (CD45RO+) T cells sorted from blood. This sequence originates from a woman under 30 in good health. The chain links TRBV20-1 to TRBJ2-5, with a tentative D call TRBD1 (6 bases). The chain's CDR3 is CSARMTGETQYF. The CDR3 DNA is TGCAGTGCTAGGATGACAGGAGAGACCCAGTACTTC.